This TCR beta chain is drawn from a study of patients and donors after allogeneic stem cell transplantation. Trimming took 1 base from V and 4 from J, leaving 10 bases between them. This CDR3 spans 14 amino acids. Germline V gene sequence: CDR1 SGHTA, CDR2 FQGTGA. In TCRdb, the RT-PCR reads were re-called with MiXCR into one record per CDR3 protein. The data contain more than 850,000 distinct CDR3 sequences, roughly 18% of them singletons. What was sequenced was blood, either unsorted or a sorted T cell fraction (not recorded which). The source of this sequence is a human donor who was either an allogeneic HSCT recipient or a stem cell or donor lymphocyte infusion donor (not recorded which). It is not recorded whose cells these are; they may come from a transplant donor. J is TRBJ1-2 and V is TRBV7-3; D unclear. CDR3 sequence reads: CASSLSPITYGYTF. In DNA, the CDR3 is TGTGCCAGCAGCTTAAGCCCCATAACCTATGGCTACACCTTC. The variable domain in full, completed from reference TRBV7-3 and TRBJ1-2, reads GAGVSQTPSNKVTEKGKYVELRCDPISGHTALYWYRQSLGQGPEFLIYFQGTGAADDSGLPNDRFFAVRPEGSVSTLKIQRTERGDSAVYLCASSLSPITYGYTFGSGTRLTVV.